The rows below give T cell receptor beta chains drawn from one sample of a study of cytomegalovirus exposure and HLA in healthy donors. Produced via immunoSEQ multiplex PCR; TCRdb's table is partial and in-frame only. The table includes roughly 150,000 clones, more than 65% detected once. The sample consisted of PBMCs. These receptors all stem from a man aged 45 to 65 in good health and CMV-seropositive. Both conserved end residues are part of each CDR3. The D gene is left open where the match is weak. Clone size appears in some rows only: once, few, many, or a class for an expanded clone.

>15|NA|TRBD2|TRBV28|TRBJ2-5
TGTGCCAGCACTAGCGGGGGGGCGAATGAAGAGACCCAGTACTTC
CASTSGGANEETQYF
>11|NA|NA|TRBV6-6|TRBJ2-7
TGTGCCAGCAGCCTTTCTAGGGAGCAGTACTTC
CASSLSREQYF
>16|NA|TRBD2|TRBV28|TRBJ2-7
TGTGCCAGCAGTTTAAATGTCGGAGCGGGGACCCACGAGCAGTACTTC
CASSLNVGAGTHEQYF
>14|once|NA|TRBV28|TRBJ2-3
TGTGCCAGCAGTTGGACTTTTCGGGAGGATACGCAGTATTTT
CASSWTFREDTQYF
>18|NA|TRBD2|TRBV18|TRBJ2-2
TGTGCCAGCTCACCAGCGATCGGCAGCGGGGACAACACCGGGGAGCTGTTTTTT
CASSPAIGSGDNTGELFF
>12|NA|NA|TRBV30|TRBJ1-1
TGTGCCTTCCTGAAGGGAACAGGGGAAGCTTTCTTT
CAFLKGTGEAFF
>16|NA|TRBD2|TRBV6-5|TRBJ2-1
TGTGCCAGCAGCTACGCCAAACTAGCGACTTACAATGAGCAGTTCTTC
CASSYAKLATYNEQFF
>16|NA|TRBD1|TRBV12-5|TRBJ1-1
TGTGCTAGCATGGGGGTCAGGGGGCTAATGAACACTGAAGCTTTCTTT
CASMGVRGLMNTEAFF
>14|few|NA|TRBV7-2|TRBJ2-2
TGTGCCAGCAGCTTAGTACAGCACACCGGGGAGCTGTTTTTT
CASSLVQHTGELFF
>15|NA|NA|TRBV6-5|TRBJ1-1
TGTGCCAGCAGTTACAATTATGGAGGATCAACTGAAGCTTTCTTT
CASSYNYGGSTEAFF
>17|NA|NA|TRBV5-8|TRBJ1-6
TGTGCCAGCAGCTTGGGGACGGGGAGCTCCTATAATTCACCCCTCCACTTT
CASSLGTGSSYNSPLHF
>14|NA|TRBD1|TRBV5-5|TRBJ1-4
TGTGCCAGCAGCTCGGGACAGGACCCAGAAAAACTGTTTTTT
CASSSGQDPEKLFF
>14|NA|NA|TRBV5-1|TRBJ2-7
TGCGCCAGCAGCTTGCGTCAGGGGGGCTACGAGCAGTACTTC
CASSLRQGGYEQYF
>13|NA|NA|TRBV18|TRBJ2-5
TGTGCCAGCTCAAACTCGGGACAAGAGACCCAGTACTTC
CASSNSGQETQYF
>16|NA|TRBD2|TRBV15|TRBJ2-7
TGTGCCACCAGCAGAGATCGGAGCGGGAGCCGGTACGAGCAGTACTTC
CATSRDRSGSRYEQYF
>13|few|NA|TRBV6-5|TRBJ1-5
TGTGCCAGCAGTTCGACAGTCAATCAGCCCCAGCATTTT
CASSSTVNQPQHF
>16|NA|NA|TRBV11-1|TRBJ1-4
TGTGCCAGCAGCCTGGGGAGAAGGAGGGGCAATGAAAAACTGTTTTTT
CASSLGRRRGNEKLFF
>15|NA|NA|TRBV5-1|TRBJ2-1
TGCGCCAGCAGCTTCCGACCAACCGGGGTCGATGAGCAGTTCTTC
CASSFRPTGVDEQFF